The rows below give T cell receptor beta chains drawn from one sample of a study of cytomegalovirus exposure and HLA in healthy donors. TCRdb keeps only in-frame clones here, not all; method: immunoSEQ multiplex PCR. The sample consists of 150,000 to 250,000 clones, around 74% of them appearing once. Sequencing used PBMCs. These receptors originate from a girl aged 5-17 years in good health and CMV-seropositive. The conserved cysteine and the conserved F or W are not part of the CDR3 here. A clone size is listed for some rows: how often the clone was seen (once, few, many), or a class if it is expanded.

size: NA
J: TRBJ2-7
V: TRBV10-3
CDR3: AISVRGGRGEQY

size: NA
J: TRBJ2-7
V: TRBV5-1
CDR3: ASSWWGTKNEQY

size: NA
J: TRBJ1-5
V: TRBV19
CDR3: ASAHRDLNQPQH

size: NA
J: TRBJ2-5
V: TRBV5-1
CDR3: ASRLGNGEQETQY

size: NA
J: TRBJ2-2
V: TRBV19
CDR3: ASSTSRGQDTGELF

size: NA
J: TRBJ1-2
V: TRBV7-9
CDR3: ASSLLLDRGDLGYG

size: NA
J: TRBJ1-1
V: TRBV5-1
CDR3: ASSFAWDRALNTEAF

size: NA
J: TRBJ1-6
V: TRBV7-2
CDR3: ASSGTVQPLH

size: NA
J: TRBJ2-5
V: TRBV5-6
CDR3: ASSLAGRETQY

size: NA
J: TRBJ1-5
V: TRBV10-3
CDR3: AISKQGDNQPQH

size: once
J: TRBJ1-5
V: TRBV7-9
CDR3: ASSLEGQGAGSNQPQH

size: few
J: TRBJ2-7
V: TRBV7-2
CDR3: ASSLNSRSYEQY

size: NA
J: TRBJ2-1
V: TRBV4-2
CDR3: ASSQDIGIAGGRSF

size: NA
J: TRBJ2-5
V: TRBV19
CDR3: ASSIPGAHQETQY

size: NA
J: TRBJ2-2
V: TRBV27
CDR3: ASSLRGRGLAGGRNTGELF

size: few
J: TRBJ1-1
V: TRBV6-5
CDR3: ASSRERLTNTEAF